Following are 5 T cell receptor beta chains from one sample sequenced in a study of regulatory T cells in long-lasting Graves disease. HTBI primers from iRepertoire and Arm-PCR of CDR3 regions yielded the TCR beta libraries. Using its own MiXCR run on the multiplex PCR reads, TCRdb lists one record per CDR3 protein. The table includes 600,000 to 800,000 distinct CDR3 sequences, 25% to 35% detected once. The time point is: persistent/refractory GD, antithyroid drugs over 5 years with positive TRAb. There was RNA extracted from PBMCs, and the TCR library was made from it. The material sequenced was peripheral blood mononuclear cells (PBMCs), taken when the disease was refractory, from a patient treated with antithyroid drugs. All receptors derive from a female donor with Graves disease.

The chain has TRBV16 and TRBJ1-2; no definite D call. The CDR3 has 12 amino acids. The germline V gene encodes CDR1 KGHSY and CDR2 FQNENV. V was cut by 3 bases and J by 7 bases, with 9 bases left in between. The DNA of the CDR3 is TGTGCCAGCAGCCATGGTCGTTTTGGCTACACCTTC. It specifies CASSHGRFGYTF.

This chain links TRBV19 with TRBJ2-5; no clear D gene. The germline V and J ends were trimmed by 5 bases and 5 bases, with 15 bases remaining between them. CDR1 and CDR2 from the germline V gene are LNHDA and SQIVND (reference sequence). This CDR3 has 14 amino acids. For the CDR3, the DNA is TGTGCCAGTAGTCTCCTTGGGGAATTGGAGACCCAGTACTTC. Protein sequence: CASSLLGELETQYF.

This clonotype has a handful of counts. The chain links TRBV9 to TRBJ1-2; no reliable D call. This CDR3 region has 14 residues. Germline lookup yields CDR1 SGDLS and CDR2 YYNGEE. Trimming shortened V by 2 bases and J by 2 bases, and 10 bases separated the two germline ends. CDR3 sequence reads: CASSVSAENYGYTF. The CDR3 nucleotides read TGTGCCAGCAGCGTTAGTGCAGAAAACTATGGCTACACCTTC.

The chain recombines TRBV30 with TRBJ1-3; TRBD1 is a possible D gene (5 bases). This CDR3 has 13 amino acids. Trimming took 5 bases from V and 2 from J, leaving 10 bases between them. CDR1 is GTSNPN and CDR2 is SVGIG in the germline V gene (reference sequence). The CDR3 spells CAWGAVTGNTIYF. DNA of the CDR3: TGTGCCTGGGGGGCAGTTACTGGAAACACCATATATTTT.

The gene calls are TRBV4-1 and TRBJ1-5; TRBD1 aligns across 7 bases. Germline V gene data show CDR1 as MGHRA and CDR2 as YSYEKL. The V and J ends lost 6 bases and 3 bases, in that order; junction bases with no gene match: 5. The CDR3 is 14 residues long. For the CDR3, the DNA is TGCGCCAGCAGTCGGGACAGCATCAATCAGCCCCAGCATTTT. It translates to CASSRDSINQPQHF.